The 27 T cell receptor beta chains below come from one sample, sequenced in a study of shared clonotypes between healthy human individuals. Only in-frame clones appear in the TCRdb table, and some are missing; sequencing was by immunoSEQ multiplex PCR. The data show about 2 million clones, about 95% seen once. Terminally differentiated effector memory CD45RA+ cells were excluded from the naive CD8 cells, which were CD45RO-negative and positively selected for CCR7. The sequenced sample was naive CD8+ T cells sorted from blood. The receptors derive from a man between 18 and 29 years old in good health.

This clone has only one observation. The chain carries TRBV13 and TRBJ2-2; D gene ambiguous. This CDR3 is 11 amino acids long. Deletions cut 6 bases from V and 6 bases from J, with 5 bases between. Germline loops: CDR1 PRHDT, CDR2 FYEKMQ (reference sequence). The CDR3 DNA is TGTGCCAGCAGAGTGGCCGGGGAGCTGTTTTTT. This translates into CASRVAGELFF.

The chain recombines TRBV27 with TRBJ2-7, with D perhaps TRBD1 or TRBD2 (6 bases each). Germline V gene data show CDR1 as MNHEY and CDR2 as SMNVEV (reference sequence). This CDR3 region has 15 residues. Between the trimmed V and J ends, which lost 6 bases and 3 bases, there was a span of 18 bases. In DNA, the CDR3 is TGTGCCAGCAGACCTTTCGGGGGACAAATCTACGAGCAGTACTTC. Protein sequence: CASRPFGGQIYEQYF.

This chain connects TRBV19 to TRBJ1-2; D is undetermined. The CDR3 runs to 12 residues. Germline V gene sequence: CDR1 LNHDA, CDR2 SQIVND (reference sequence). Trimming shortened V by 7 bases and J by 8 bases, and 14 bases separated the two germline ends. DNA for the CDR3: TGTGCCAGTACTGAAGGCTATCAAGGCTACACCTTC. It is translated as CASTEGYQGYTF.

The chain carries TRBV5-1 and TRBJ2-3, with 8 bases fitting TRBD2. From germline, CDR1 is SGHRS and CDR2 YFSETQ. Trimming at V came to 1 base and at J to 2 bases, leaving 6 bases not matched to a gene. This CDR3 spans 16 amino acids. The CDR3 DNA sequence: TGCGCCAGCAGCTTGTCGGGGGGGCCTTCCACAGATACGCAGTATTTT. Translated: CASSLSGGPSTDTQYF.

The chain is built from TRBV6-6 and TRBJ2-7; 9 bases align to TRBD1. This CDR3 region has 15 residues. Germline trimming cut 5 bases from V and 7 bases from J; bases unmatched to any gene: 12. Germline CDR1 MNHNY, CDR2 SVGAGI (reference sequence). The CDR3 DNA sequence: TGTGCCAGCAGTGGGGCCGGGACAGGGTTTTCTGAGCAGTACTTC. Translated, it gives CASSGAGTGFSEQYF.

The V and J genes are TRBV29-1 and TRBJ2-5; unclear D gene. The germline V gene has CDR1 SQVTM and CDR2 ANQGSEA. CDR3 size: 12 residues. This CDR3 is CITYTVQETQYF. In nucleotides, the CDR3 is TGCATCACCTATACAGTGCAAGAGACCCAGTACTTC.

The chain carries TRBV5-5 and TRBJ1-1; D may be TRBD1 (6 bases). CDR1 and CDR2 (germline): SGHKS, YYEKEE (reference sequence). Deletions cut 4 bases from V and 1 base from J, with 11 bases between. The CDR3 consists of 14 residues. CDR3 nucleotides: TGTGCCAGCAGCCACCTGACAGGGAACACTGAAGCTTTCTTT. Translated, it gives CASSHLTGNTEAFF. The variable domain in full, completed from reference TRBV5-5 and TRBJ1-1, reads DAGVTQSPTHLIKTRGQQVTLRCSPISGHKSVSWYQQVLGQGPQFIFQYYEKEERGRGNFPDRFSARQFPNYSSELNVNALLLGDSALYLCASSHLTGNTEAFFGQGTRLTVV.

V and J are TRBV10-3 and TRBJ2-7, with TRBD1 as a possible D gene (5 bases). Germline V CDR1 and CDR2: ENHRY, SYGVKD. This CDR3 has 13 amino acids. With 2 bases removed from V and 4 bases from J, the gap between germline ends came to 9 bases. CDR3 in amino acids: CAISEATVYEQYF. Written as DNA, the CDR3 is TGTGCCATCAGTGAGGCGACAGTTTACGAGCAGTACTTC.

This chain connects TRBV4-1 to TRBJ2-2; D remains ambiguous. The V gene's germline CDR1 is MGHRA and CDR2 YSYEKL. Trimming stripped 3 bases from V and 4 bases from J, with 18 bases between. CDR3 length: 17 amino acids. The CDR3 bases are TGCGCCAGCAGCCACCCCGAACCCCACGGTGGCACCGGGGAGCTGTTTTTT. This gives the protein CASSHPEPHGGTGELFF.

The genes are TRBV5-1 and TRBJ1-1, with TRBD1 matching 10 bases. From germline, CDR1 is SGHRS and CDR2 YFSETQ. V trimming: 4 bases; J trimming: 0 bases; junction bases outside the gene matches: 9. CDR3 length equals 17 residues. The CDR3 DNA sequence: TGCGCCAGCAGCCCACCGGGACAGGGGATAATGAACACTGAAGCTTTCTTT. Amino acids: CASSPPGQGIMNTEAFF.

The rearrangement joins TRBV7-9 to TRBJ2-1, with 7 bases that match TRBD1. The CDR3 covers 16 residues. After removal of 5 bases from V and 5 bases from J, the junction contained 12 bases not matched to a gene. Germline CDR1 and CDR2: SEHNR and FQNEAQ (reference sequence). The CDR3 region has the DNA TGTGCCAGCAGCACAGCGACAGGGTTCGGAAACAATGAGCAGTTCTTC. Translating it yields CASSTATGFGNNEQFF.

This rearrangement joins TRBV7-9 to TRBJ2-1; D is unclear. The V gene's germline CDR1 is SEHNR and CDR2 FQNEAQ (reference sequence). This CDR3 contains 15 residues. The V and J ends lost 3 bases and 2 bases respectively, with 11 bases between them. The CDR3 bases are TGTGCCAGCAGCTTGAGTGATCCTACCTACAATGAGCAGTTCTTC. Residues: CASSLSDPTYNEQFF.

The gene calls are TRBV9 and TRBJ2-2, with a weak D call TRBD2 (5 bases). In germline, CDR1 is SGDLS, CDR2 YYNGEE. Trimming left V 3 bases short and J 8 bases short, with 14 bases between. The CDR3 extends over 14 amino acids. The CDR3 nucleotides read TGTGCCAGCAGCGCCCACCCGGGCGGGGGGGAGCTGTTTTTT. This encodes CASSAHPGGGELFF.

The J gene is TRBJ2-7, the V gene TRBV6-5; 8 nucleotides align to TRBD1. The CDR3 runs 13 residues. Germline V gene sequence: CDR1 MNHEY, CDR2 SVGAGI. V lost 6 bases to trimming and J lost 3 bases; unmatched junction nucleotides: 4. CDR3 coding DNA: TGTGCCAGCAGGGGTGGACAGGGCTACGAGCAGTACTTC. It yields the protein CASRGGQGYEQYF.

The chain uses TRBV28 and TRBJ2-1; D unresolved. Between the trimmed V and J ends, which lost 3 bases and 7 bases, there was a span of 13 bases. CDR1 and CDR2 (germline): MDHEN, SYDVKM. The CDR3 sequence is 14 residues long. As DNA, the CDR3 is TGTGCCAGCAGTTTTTCCCCTGACGGGAATGAGCAGTTCTTC. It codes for CASSFSPDGNEQFF.

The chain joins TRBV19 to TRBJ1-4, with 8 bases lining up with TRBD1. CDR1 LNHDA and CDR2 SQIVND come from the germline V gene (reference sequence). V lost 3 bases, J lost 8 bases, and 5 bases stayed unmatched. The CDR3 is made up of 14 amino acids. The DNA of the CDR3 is TGTGCCAGTAGTATCGGACAGGGATGGGAAAAACTGTTTTTT. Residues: CASSIGQGWEKLFF.

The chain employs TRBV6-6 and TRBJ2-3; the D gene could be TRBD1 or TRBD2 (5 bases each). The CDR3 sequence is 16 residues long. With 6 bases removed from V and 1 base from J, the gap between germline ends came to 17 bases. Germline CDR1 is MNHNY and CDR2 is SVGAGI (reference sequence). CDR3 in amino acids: CASSPPAVGGTDTQYF. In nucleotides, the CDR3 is TGTGCCAGCAGCCCCCCCGCGGTGGGGGGCACAGATACGCAGTATTTT.

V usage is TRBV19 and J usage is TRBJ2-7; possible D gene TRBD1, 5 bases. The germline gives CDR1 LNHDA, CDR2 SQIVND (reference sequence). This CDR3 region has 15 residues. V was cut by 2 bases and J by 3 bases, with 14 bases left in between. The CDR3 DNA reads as TGTGCCAGTAGTATATCCAATCCAGGGCACTACGAGCAGTACTTC. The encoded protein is CASSISNPGHYEQYF.

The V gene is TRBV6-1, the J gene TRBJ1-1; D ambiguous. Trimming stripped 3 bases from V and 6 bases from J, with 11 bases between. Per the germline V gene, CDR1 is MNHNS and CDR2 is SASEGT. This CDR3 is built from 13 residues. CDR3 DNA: TGTGCCAGCAGTGACTGGGGAACCCCTGAAGCTTTCTTT. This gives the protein CASSDWGTPEAFF.

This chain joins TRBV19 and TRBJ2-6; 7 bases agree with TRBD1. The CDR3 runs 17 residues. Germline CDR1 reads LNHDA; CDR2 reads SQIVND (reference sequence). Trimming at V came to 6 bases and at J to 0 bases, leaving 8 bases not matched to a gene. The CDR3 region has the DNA TGTGCCAGTAGCCCTGGGGGACAGCTCTCTGGGGCCAACGTCCTGACTTTC. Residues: CASSPGGQLSGANVLTF.

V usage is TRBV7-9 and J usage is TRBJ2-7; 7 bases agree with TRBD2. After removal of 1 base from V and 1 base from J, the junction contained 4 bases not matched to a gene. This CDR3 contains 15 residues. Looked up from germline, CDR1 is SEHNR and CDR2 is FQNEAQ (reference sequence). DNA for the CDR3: TGTGCCAGCAGCTTAGGCGGACTAGAGTCCTACGAGCAGTACTTC. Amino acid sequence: CASSLGGLESYEQYF. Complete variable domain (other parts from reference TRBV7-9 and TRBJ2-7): DTGVSQNPRHKITKRGQNVTFRCDPISEHNRLYWYRQTLGQGPEFLTYFQNEAQLEKSRLLSDRFSAERPKGSFSTLEIQRTEQGDSAMYLCASSLGGLESYEQYFGPGTRLTVT.

The CDR3 region is CASRSGLSEADTQYF. The CDR3 DNA reads TGTGCCAGCAGATCGGGCCTAAGCGAGGCAGATACGCAGTATTTT. The V and J genes are TRBV2 and TRBJ2-3; D remains ambiguous. The germline V and J ends were trimmed by 6 bases and 4 bases, with 17 bases remaining between them. This CDR3 spans 15 amino acids. Looked up from germline, CDR1 is SNHLY and CDR2 is FYNNEI.

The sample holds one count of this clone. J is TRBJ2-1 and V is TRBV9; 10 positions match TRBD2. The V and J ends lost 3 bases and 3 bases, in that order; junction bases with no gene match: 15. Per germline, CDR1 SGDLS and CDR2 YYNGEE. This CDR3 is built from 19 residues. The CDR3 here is CASSDPSEVGLANYNEQFF. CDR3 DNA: TGTGCCAGCAGCGACCCCTCTGAGGTGGGACTAGCGAACTACAATGAGCAGTTCTTC.

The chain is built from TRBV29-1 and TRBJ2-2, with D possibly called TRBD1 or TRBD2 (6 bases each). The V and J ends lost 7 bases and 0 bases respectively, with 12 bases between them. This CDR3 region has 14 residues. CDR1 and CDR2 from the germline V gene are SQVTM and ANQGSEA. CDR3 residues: CSATRGPNTGELFF. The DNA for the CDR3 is TGCAGCGCCACCCGGGGGCCGAACACCGGGGAGCTGTTTTTT.

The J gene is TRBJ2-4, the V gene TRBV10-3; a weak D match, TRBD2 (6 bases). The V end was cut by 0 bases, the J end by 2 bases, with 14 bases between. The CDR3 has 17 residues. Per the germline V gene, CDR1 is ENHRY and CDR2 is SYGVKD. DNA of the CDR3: TGTGCCATCAGTGAGTCGAGTTTCGCGGGGACCAAAAACATTCAGTACTTC. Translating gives CAISESSFAGTKNIQYF.

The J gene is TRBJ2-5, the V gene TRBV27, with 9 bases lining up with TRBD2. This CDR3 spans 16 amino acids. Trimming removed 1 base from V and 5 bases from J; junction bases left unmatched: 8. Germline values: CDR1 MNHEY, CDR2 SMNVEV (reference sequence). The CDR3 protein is CASSLFAGGRLETQYF. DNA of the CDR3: TGTGCCAGCAGTTTATTTGCGGGGGGGAGATTGGAGACCCAGTACTTC.

CDR3 DNA sequence: TGTGCCAGCAGTGATCACACCACGGATACGCAGTATTTT. Protein sequence: CASSDHTTDTQYF. This sequence joins TRBV2 and TRBJ2-3; D gene ambiguous. Germline loops: CDR1 SNHLY, CDR2 FYNNEI. The CDR3 totals 13 residues. Trimming removed 3 bases from V and 6 bases from J, with 10 bases in between.